This TCR beta chain was identified in a study of blood T cell repertoires in COVID-19. Germline V lookup: CDR1 MDHEN, CDR2 SYDVKM. With 6 bases removed from V and 8 bases from J, the gap between germline ends came to 16 bases. This CDR3 is built from 14 residues. Assay: immunoSEQ multiplex PCR; the TCRdb copy retains only in-frame clones and omits some. The sample yields almost 200,000 clones, around 89% seen once. The chain is built from TRBV28 and TRBJ1-4; a weak D match, TRBD1 (6 bases). The receptor was isolated from a woman in her late teens or twenties who had recovered from COVID-19. Specimen: PBMCs or T cells enriched from blood (not recorded which). The CDR3 loop is CASSAGGGQEKLFF. CDR3 DNA sequence: TGTGCCAGCAGCGCGGGGGGGGGCCAAGAAAAACTGTTTTTT.